These 16 T cell receptor beta chains came from one sample sequenced in a study of CD8 T cells in ankylosing spondylitis. MiXCR was run by TCRdb on the 5' RACE reads, yielding one entry per CDR3 protein. The repertoire includes some 180,000 distinct CDR3 sequences, roughly 18% of them detected once, and 3.5% to 5% sits in the top ten. The sequencing sample was made of blood, either unsorted or a sorted T cell fraction (not recorded which). All receptors derive from a male donor aged 10 to 30 with ankylosing spondylitis or in good health (not recorded which).

There are many counts of this clonotype. The CDR3 protein is CASSLSVSIGDV. DNA of the CDR3: TGTGCCAGCAGCTTATCCGTATCAATCGGGGACGTC. The chain has TRBV7-9 and TRBJ2-7, with a weak D call TRBD2 (5 bases). Germline values: CDR1 SEHNR, CDR2 FQNEAQ (reference sequence). The CDR3 contains 12 residues.

The sample holds many counts of this clonotype. CDR3 sequence reads: CASSLGQGTYEQYF. CDR3 coding DNA: TGTGCCAGCAGCTTGGGACAGGGTACCTACGAGCAGTACTTC. This sequence joins TRBV7-9 and TRBJ2-7; 9 bases map to TRBD1. The CDR3 has 14 amino acids. Germline assignment: CDR1 SEHNR and CDR2 FQNEAQ (reference sequence). Trimming removed 3 bases from V and 2 bases from J; junction bases left unmatched: 2.

This clonotype was found many times. This chain uses TRBV5-1 with TRBJ1-2; possibly TRBD1 for D (5 bases). CDR3 length: 17 amino acids. Trimming took off 0 bases at V and 0 bases at J, with 15 bases between the two ends. The germline V gene has CDR1 SGHRS and CDR2 YFSETQ. This CDR3 is CASSLGHQGASNYGYTF. The CDR3 DNA follows: TGCGCCAGCAGCTTGGGCCATCAAGGGGCCTCTAACTATGGCTACACCTTC.

J is TRBJ1-4 and V is TRBV7-6, with D unresolved. Germline V gives CDR1 SGHVS, CDR2 FNYEAQ. Deletions cut 1 base from V and 0 bases from J, with 6 bases between. CDR3 length equals 15 residues. CDR3 loop: CASSLDHATNEKLFF. CDR3 nucleotide sequence: TGTGCCAGCAGCTTAGATCATGCAACTAATGAAAAACTGTTTTTT.

This clonotype was detected many times. The chain uses TRBV15 and TRBJ2-5; D may be TRBD1 (5 bases). Trimming pared 0 bases from V and 5 bases from J, leaving 13 bases between. The CDR3 is made up of 15 amino acids. Germline V gene data show CDR1 as LNHNV and CDR2 as YYDKDF (reference sequence). The CDR3 nucleotides are TGTGCCACCAGCAGAGAACTCCAGGGTCAGGAGACCCAGTACTTC. Protein product: CATSRELQGQETQYF.

This clonotype has ten or more counts. The chain uses TRBV24-1 and TRBJ2-1; TRBD2 matches at 9 bases. J lost 8 bases, V lost 0 bases, and 10 bases had no gene match. Germline V lookup: CDR1 KGHDR, CDR2 SFDVKD. The CDR3 consists of 17 residues. The CDR3 bases are TGTGCCACCAGTGATTTGACACGGGGTAGCGGGAGCGATGAGCAGTTCTTC. This gives the protein CATSDLTRGSGSDEQFF.

As to this clonotype: A junction boundary mismatches the germline segment, possibly from a read error. The J gene is TRBJ1-2, the V gene TRBV24-1; tentatively, D is TRBD1 (6 bases). This CDR3 region has 17 residues. The V gene's germline CDR1 is KGHDR and CDR2 SFDVKD. This CDR3 is CATSDLGVRTENYGYPF. The CDR3 DNA reads as TGTGCCACCAGTGATTTGGGTGTAAGGACAGAAAACTATGGCTACCCCTTC.

At least ten counts were recorded for this clonotype. The genes are TRBV7-8 and TRBJ2-1; 10 bases are a match to TRBD2. The CDR3 covers 18 residues. V was pared by 0 bases and J by 2 bases, with 7 bases of the junction left unmatched. Per the germline V gene, CDR1 is SGHVS and CDR2 is FQNEAQ. The CDR3 spells CASSLATSGTNTYNEQFF. As DNA, the CDR3 is TGTGCCAGCAGCTTAGCCACTAGCGGGACCAACACCTACAATGAGCAGTTCTTC.

This clonotype was picked up many times. The CDR3 loop is CASSLAGDGNTIYF. The CDR3 region has the DNA TGCGCCAGCAGCTTGGCCGGGGACGGAAACACCATATATTTT. The V call is TRBV5-1, the J call TRBJ1-3; maybe TRBD1 (5 bases). Germline V gene lookup returns CDR1 SGHRS and CDR2 YFSETQ. Trimming cost V 0 bases and J 4 bases, with 8 bases left between them. The length of the CDR3 is 14 residues.

This clonotype was recorded many times. The chain links TRBV20-1 to TRBJ2-3; 7 nucleotides agree with TRBD2. In germline, CDR1 is DFQATT, CDR2 SNEGSKA (reference sequence). V trimming: 7 bases; J trimming: 2 bases; junction bases outside the gene matches: 9. The CDR3 is made up of 14 amino acids. The CDR3 DNA reads TGCAGTGTTGAAGGGACTACGCTCACAGATACGCAGTATTTT. Its translation is CSVEGTTLTDTQYF.

This clonotype occurred many times. The V call is TRBV27, the J call TRBJ1-5; D might be TRBD1 (5 bases). The length of the CDR3 is 14 residues. Germline CDR1 and CDR2: MNHEY and SMNVEV (reference sequence). With 4 bases removed from V and 6 bases from J, the gap between germline ends came to 13 bases. CDR3 sequence (DNA): TGTGCCAGCAGTTCGGCAGGGAGGGGTCAGCCCCAGCATTTT. Protein product: CASSSAGRGQPQHF.

The chain employs TRBV20-1 and TRBJ2-3; 7 bases fit TRBD2. Germline CDR1 is DFQATT and CDR2 is SNEGSKA (reference sequence). The CDR3 extends over 15 amino acids. The trim removed 4 bases at V and 6 bases at J, leaving 13 bases unmatched. The CDR3 region is CSAIHLTSWADTQYF. The CDR3 region has the DNA TGCAGTGCTATACATCTGACTAGCTGGGCTGATACGCAGTATTTT.

The CDR3 DNA follows: TGTGCCAGCAGTTACTCCAGGGTGGGCAATCAGCCCCAGCATTTT. Translating it yields CASSYSRVGNQPQHF. The chain combines TRBV6-5 with TRBJ1-5; a weak D match, TRBD1 (5 bases). This CDR3 is built from 15 residues. The germline V and J ends were trimmed by 0 bases and 2 bases, with 8 bases remaining between them. CDR1 and CDR2 (germline): MNHEY, SVGAGI.

This clonotype was seen ten or more times. CDR3 protein: CSATSGSFYEQYF. The CDR3 nucleotides are TGCAGTGCTACTAGCGGGAGTTTTTACGAGCAGTACTTC. This chain links TRBV20-1 with TRBJ2-7; TRBD2 matches at 10 bases. The germline CDR1 and CDR2 sequences are DFQATT and SNEGSKA (reference sequence). The CDR3 is 13 residues long. V lost 4 bases and J lost 4; bases outside the gene matches: 4.

This clonotype showed up many times. V is TRBV4-3 and J is TRBJ2-2, with 7 bases aligning to TRBD2. V shed 0 bases and J 1 base; nucleotides not matched to a gene: 2. Germline V gives CDR1 LGHNA, CDR2 YSLEER. This CDR3 contains 16 residues. The CDR3 loop is CASSQDRGVNTGELFF. Here the CDR3 DNA reads TGCGCCAGCAGCCAAGATCGGGGGGTGAACACCGGGGAGCTGTTTTTT.

At least ten counts were recorded for this clonotype. V and J are TRBV28 and TRBJ1-4; a weak D match, TRBD1 (6 bases). CDR1 and CDR2 (germline): MDHEN, SYDVKM. Trimming stripped 7 bases from V and 7 bases from J, with 19 bases between. The CDR3 has 15 amino acids. DNA of the CDR3: TGTGCCAGCATCCCACAGGGTGTCAGTAGTGAAAAACTGTTTTTT. Translated: CASIPQGVSSEKLFF.